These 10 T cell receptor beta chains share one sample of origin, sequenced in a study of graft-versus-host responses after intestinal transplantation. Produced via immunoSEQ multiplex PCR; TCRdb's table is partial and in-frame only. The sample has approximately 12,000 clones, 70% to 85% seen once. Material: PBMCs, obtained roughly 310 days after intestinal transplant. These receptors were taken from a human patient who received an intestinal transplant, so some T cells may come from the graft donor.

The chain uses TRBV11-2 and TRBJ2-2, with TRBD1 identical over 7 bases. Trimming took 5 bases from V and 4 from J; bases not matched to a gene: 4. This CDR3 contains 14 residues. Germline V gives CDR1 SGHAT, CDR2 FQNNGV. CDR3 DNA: TGTGCCAGCAGCAAAACAGGGGCCACCGGGGAGCTGTTTTTT. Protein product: CASSKTGATGELFF.

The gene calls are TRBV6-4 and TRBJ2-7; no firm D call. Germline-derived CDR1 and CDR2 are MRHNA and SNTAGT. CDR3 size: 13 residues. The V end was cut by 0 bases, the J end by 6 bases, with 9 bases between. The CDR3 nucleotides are TGTGCCAGCAGTGACTCGGGGTCCGGCGAGCAGTACTTC. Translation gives CASSDSGSGEQYF.

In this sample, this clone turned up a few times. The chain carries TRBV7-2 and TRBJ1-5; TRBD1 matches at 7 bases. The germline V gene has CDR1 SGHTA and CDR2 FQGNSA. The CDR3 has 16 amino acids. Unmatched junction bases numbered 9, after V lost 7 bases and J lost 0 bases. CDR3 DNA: TGTGCCAGCACCCTGGCAGGGGGGTATAGCAATCAGCCCCAGCATTTT. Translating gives CASTLAGGYSNQPQHF.

DNA of the CDR3: TGTGCCAGCAGCTTACGTCCGACTAGTCGCGCCGTCCCCTACAATGAGCAGTTCTTC. It translates to CASSLRPTSRAVPYNEQFF. The chain is built from TRBV7-7 and TRBJ2-1, with D perhaps TRBD2 (6 bases). Trimming shortened V by 2 bases and J by 2 bases, and 22 bases separated the two germline ends. The CDR3 has 19 residues. Germline CDR1 reads SSHAT; CDR2 reads FNYEAQ (reference sequence). Based on the CDR3 plus reference TRBV7-7 and TRBJ2-1, the full variable domain is GAGVSQSPRYKVTKRGQDVTLRCDPISSHATLYWYQQALGQGPEFLTYFNYEAQPDKSGLPSDRFSAERPEGSISTLTIQRTEQRDSAMYRCASSLRPTSRAVPYNEQFFGPGTRLTVL.

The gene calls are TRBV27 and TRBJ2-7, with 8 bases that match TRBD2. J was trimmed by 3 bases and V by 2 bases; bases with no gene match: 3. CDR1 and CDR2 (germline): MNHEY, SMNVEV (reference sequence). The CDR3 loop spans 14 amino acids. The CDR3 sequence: CASSLLAGGYEQYF. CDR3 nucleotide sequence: TGTGCCAGCAGTTTACTGGCGGGAGGCTACGAGCAGTACTTC.

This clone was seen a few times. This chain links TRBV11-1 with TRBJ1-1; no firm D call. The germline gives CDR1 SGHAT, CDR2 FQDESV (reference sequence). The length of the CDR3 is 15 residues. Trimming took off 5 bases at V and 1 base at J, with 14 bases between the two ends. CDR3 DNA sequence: TGTGCCAGCAGCCTTCAAGACGCTTGGAACACTGAAGCTTTCTTT. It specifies CASSLQDAWNTEAFF.

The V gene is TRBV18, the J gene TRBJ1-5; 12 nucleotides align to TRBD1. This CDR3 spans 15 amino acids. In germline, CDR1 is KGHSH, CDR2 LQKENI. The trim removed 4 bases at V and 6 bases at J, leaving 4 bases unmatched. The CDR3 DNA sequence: TGTGCCAGCTCACTCGGGACAGGGGGCCTTCAGCCCCAGCATTTT. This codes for CASSLGTGGLQPQHF. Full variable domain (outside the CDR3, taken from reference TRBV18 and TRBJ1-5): NAGVMQNPRHLVRRRGQEARLRCSPMKGHSHVYWYRQLPEEGLKFMVYLQKENIIDESGMPKERFSAEFPKEGPSILRIQQVVRGDSAAYFCASSLGTGGLQPQHFGDGTRLSIL.

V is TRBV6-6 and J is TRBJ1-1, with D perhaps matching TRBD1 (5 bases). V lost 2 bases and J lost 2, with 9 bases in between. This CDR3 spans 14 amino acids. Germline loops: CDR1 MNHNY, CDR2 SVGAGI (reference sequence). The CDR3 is CASSYGTANTEAFF. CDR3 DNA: TGTGCCAGCAGTTACGGGACGGCTAACACTGAAGCTTTCTTT.

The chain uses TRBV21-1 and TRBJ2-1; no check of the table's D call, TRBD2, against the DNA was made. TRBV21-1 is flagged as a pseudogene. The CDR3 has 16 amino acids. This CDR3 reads CASNLLAGGSYNEQFF. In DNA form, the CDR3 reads TGTGCCAGCAACCTCCTAGCGGGAGGTTCCTACAATGAGCAGTTCTTC.

CDR3 sequence (DNA): TGTGCCAGCAAAGCTCTAGCCAGCACAGATACGCAGTATTTT. Amino acids: CASKALASTDTQYF. The chain uses TRBV6-4 and TRBJ2-3; the D gene is possibly TRBD2 (5 bases). The CDR3 covers 14 residues. The germline CDR1 and CDR2 sequences are MRHNA and SNTAGT. Trimming removed 7 bases from V and 0 bases from J, with 11 bases in between.